Below, one TCR beta chain is given with its context. Its matching antigen is unknown. CDR1 is MNHEY and CDR2 is SVGAGI in the germline V gene. There are 14 residues in the CDR3. Trimming pared 8 bases from V and 3 bases from J, leaving 14 bases between. Donors were Caucasian adults residing in Nashville, Tennessee, USA. This entry is derived from a study of shared clonotypes between healthy human individuals. The wider study: CD4 naive and memory got three plates each, CD8 naive two, CD8 memory one. Study-wide points: With a handful of donors compared, approximately 5.5% of naive CD4 clonotypes were shared.

Profiled with immunoSEQ multiplex PCR; TCRdb holds only in-frame clones, not every one. Among millions of clones, 85% to 95% were seen once, and the ten largest hold roughly 0.15%. The source material was naive CD4+ T cells sorted from blood. Noted subset: CD45RA+ positively selected. The TCR originated in a man younger than 35 in good health. This sequence joins TRBV6-5 and TRBJ1-5; D remains ambiguous. This chain's CDR3 is CASSRTSVNQPQHF. The CDR3 region has the DNA TGTGCCAGCTCCAGGACGTCCGTCAATCAGCCCCAGCATTTT.